The TCR beta chain described here comes from a study of shared T cell receptors in the human thymus. Sequencing used immunoSEQ multiplex PCR; TCRdb keeps in-frame clones, though not all of them. The sample holds over 65,000 clones, about 95% seen once. Looked up from germline, CDR1 is SQVTM and CDR2 is ANQGSEA. The CDR3 contains 14 residues. V shed 1 base and J shed 5 bases, with 14 bases lying between them. J is TRBJ1-2 and V is TRBV29-1, with D maybe TRBD1 (5 bases). The sequenced sample was thymocytes. This receptor was taken from a human donor. Here the CDR3 reads CSVEVPDRTYGYTF. CDR3 in DNA: TGCAGCGTTGAAGTCCCTGACAGAACTTATGGCTACACCTTC.